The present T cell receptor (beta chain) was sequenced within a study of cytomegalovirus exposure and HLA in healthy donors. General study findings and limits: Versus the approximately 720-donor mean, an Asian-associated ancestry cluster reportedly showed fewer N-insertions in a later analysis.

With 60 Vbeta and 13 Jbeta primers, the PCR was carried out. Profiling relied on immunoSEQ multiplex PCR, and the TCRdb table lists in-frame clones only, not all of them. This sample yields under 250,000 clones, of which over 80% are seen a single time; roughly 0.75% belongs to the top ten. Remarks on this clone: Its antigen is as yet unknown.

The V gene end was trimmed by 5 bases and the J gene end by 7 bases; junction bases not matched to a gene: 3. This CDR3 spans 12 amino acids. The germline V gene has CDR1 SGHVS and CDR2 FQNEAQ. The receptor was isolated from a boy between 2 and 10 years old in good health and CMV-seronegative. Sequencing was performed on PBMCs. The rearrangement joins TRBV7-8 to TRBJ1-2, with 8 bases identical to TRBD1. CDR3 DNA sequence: TGTGCCAGCAGCCCGACAGGGGTTGGCTACACCTTC. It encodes CASSPTGVGYTF. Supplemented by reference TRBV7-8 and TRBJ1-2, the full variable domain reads GAGVSQSPRYKVAKRGQDVALRCDPISGHVSLFWYQQALGQGPEFLTYFQNEAQLDKSGLPSDRFFAERPEGSVSTLKIQRTQQEDSAVYLCASSPTGVGYTFGSGTRLTVV.